This TCR beta chain was found in a study of OX40 agonist ivuxolimab in advanced cancers. Study in general: The study enrolled dose-escalation patients with hepatocellular carcinoma, melanoma, renal cell or head and neck cancer. Whole-study results and caveats: Partial responders at 0.1-3.0 mg/kg showed near-lowest clonal expansion.

CDR3 length: 15 residues. Germline assignment: CDR1 MGHDK and CDR2 SYGVNS. V lost 5 bases, J lost 0 bases, and 8 bases lay in between. Sequenced by immunoSEQ multiplex PCR; TCRdb stores in-frame clones only, minus some. This table has about 68,000 clones, roughly 84% appearing once. It was autoimmune disease history or systemic immunosuppression that excluded patients. About this clone: The antigen is not known.

The source material was CD4+ or CD8+ T cells sorted from blood, sampled in a trial of the OX40 agonist ivuxolimab. V gene TRBV25-1 combines with J gene TRBJ1-6; TRBD1 might be the D (6 bases). The TCR was taken from an adult with an advanced solid tumor such as melanoma, head and neck, liver or kidney cancer. Here the CDR3 DNA reads TGTGCCAGCAGTCACAGGGACTCCTATAATTCACCCCTCCACTTT. It codes for CASSHRDSYNSPLHF. The whole variable domain, remainder taken from reference TRBV25-1 and TRBJ1-6, is EADIYQTPRYLVIGTGKKITLECSQTMGHDKMYWYQQDPGMELHLIHYSYGVNSTEKGDLSSESTVSRIRTEHFPLTLESARPSHTSQYLCASSHRDSYNSPLHFGNGTRLTVT.